These 10 T cell receptor beta chains were sequenced from one sample in a study of blood T cell repertoires in COVID-19. The table came from immunoSEQ multiplex PCR; TCRdb's copy has only in-frame clones and leaves some out. This sample has under 350,000 clones, with approximately 87% found just once. Sequenced material: peripheral blood. The origin of the receptors is a man in his sixties who had recovered from COVID-19.

This clone was picked up one time. The chain recombines TRBV6-5 with TRBJ2-5, with 9 bases matching TRBD1. Losses at the gene ends were 6 bases for V and 5 bases for J; bases not matched to a gene: 10. The length of the CDR3 is 15 residues. CDR1 and CDR2 from the germline V gene are MNHEY and SVGAGI. CDR3 in amino acids: CASRMTGGIGETQYF. The CDR3 region has the DNA TGTGCCAGCAGGATGACAGGGGGGATTGGGGAGACCCAGTACTTC.

This clone was found many times. The rearrangement joins TRBV5-6 to TRBJ1-1, with 7 bases fitting TRBD1. CDR1 SGHDT and CDR2 YYEEEE come from the germline V gene. With 5 bases clipped from V and 5 bases from J, the junction kept 18 bases outside the gene matches. The CDR3 covers 17 residues. Here the CDR3 DNA reads TGTGCCAGCAGTCCGCCGGGACAGAACACATGGTGGACTGAAGCTTTCTTT. Protein sequence: CASSPPGQNTWWTEAFF.

CDR3 sequence: CATRVGGRSSYNEQFF. CDR3 coding DNA: TGTGCCACACGGGTGGGGGGTCGGAGCTCCTACAATGAGCAGTTCTTC. The rearrangement joins TRBV28 to TRBJ2-1, with TRBD2 as a possible D gene (6 bases). The V end lost 10 bases, the J end lost 0 bases, and 19 bases lay between the germline ends. Germline CDR1 MDHEN, CDR2 SYDVKM. This CDR3 comprises 16 residues.

The chain employs TRBV10-2 and TRBJ2-3; maybe TRBD1 (7 bases). The CDR3 contains 15 residues. Germline loops: CDR1 WSHSY, CDR2 SAAADI. Trimming cost V 11 bases and J 2 bases, with 20 bases left between them. The CDR3 is CAGGGGQTPTDTQYF. The CDR3 region has the DNA TGCGCCGGCGGAGGGGGACAGACCCCCACAGATACGCAGTATTTT.

This chain uses TRBV11-2 with TRBJ2-1; 8 bases agree with TRBD2. CDR1 and CDR2 from the germline V gene are SGHAT and FQNNGV. The CDR3 is made up of 17 amino acids. V dropped 4 bases and J dropped 6; count of bases not matched to a gene: 14. CDR3 sequence (DNA): TGTGCCAGCAGCTCCGGACTCGGGAGGGCGAGATCCAATGAGCAGTTCTTC. Protein sequence: CASSSGLGRARSNEQFF.

The table lists this clone with a few counts. The chain carries TRBV2 and TRBJ1-5, with D perhaps matching TRBD1 (6 bases). Trimming shortened V by 7 bases and J by 7 bases, and 20 bases separated the two germline ends. The CDR3 contains 15 residues. The germline V gene has CDR1 SNHLY and CDR2 FYNNEI. In nucleotides, the CDR3 is TGTGCCAGCACTGCGGGAGGGGGGGGTGTGCAGCCCCAGCATTTT. As protein: CASTAGGGGVQPQHF.

V usage is TRBV7-9 and J usage is TRBJ2-3; possible D gene TRBD2, 5 bases. Per germline, CDR1 SEHNR and CDR2 FQNEAQ (reference sequence). The CDR3 runs to 13 residues. The germline V and J ends were trimmed by 5 bases and 3 bases, with 9 bases remaining between them. The CDR3 coding sequence is TGTGCCAGCAGCCAAATAGCGACAGATACGCAGTATTTT. Translation gives CASSQIATDTQYF.

The chain couples TRBV29-1 to TRBJ1-1; D call uncertain. Between the trimmed V and J ends, which lost 6 bases and 0 bases, there was a span of 8 bases. Germline assignment: CDR1 SQVTM and CDR2 ANQGSEA. The CDR3 is 12 residues long. In nucleotides, the CDR3 is TGCAGCGTCATGACATTGAACACTGAAGCTTTCTTT. Protein: CSVMTLNTEAFF.

The count of this clone is one. The rearrangement links TRBV6-2 or TRBV6-3 to TRBJ2-6; 7 bases fit TRBD1. Germline values: CDR1 MNHEY, CDR2 SVGEGT. V shed 4 bases, J shed 2 bases, and the junction held 8 bases outside the gene matches. This CDR3 region has 17 residues. The DNA of the CDR3 is TGTGCCAGCAGTTCCAGGGGGATGGTGGCTGGGGCCAACGTCCTGACTTTC. Protein: CASSSRGMVAGANVLTF.

The sample holds a few counts of this clone. V usage is TRBV2 and J usage is TRBJ1-5, with a tentative D call TRBD1 (6 bases). From germline, CDR1 is SNHLY and CDR2 FYNNEI. V dropped 6 bases and J dropped 0 bases, with 12 bases sitting between them. The CDR3 is made up of 15 amino acids. CDR3 DNA: TGTGCCAGCAGAACAAGACAGGATAGCAATCAGCCCCAGCATTTT. Residues: CASRTRQDSNQPQHF.